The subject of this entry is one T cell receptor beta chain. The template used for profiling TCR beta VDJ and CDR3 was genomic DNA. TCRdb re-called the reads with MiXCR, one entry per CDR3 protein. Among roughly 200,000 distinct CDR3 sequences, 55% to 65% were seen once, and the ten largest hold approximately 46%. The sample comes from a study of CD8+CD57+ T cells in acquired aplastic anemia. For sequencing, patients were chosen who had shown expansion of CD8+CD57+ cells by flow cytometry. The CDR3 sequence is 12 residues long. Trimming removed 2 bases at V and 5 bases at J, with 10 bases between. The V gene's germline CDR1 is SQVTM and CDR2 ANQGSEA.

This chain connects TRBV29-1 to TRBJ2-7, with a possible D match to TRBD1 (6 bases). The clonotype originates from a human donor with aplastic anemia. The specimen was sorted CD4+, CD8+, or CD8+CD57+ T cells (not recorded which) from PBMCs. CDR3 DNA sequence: TGCAGCGTTGAACAGGGGAGCGACGAGCAGTACTTC. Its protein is CSVEQGSDEQYF.